The 9 T cell receptor beta chains below all came from one sample that was sequenced in a study of shared clonotypes between healthy human individuals (dated by TCRdb to the early 2020s). Libraries were built with the immunoSEQ multiplex PCR assay. This is the immuneACCESS table as TCRdb keeps it, with only in-frame sequences that have V and J called. A part of the clones is gone; compared with another copy, unresolved V genes explain less than half, and the rest is unexplained. The sample table holds fewer than 600,000 clones, of which roughly 80% were seen once. The ten largest clones add up to 9.5% to 15% of the sample. Sequenced sample: PBMCs. The receptor source for this set is a woman aged 40 to 50 in good health. Some clones in this sample may be carry-over from other donors' samples.

The chain joins TRBV4-3 to TRBJ1-2; no definite D call. V shed 2 bases and J shed 0 bases, with 10 bases lying between them. The CDR3 totals 15 residues. Germline CDR1 reads LGHNA; CDR2 reads YSLEER. Here the CDR3 reads CASSQLGSANYGYTF. CDR3 DNA sequence: TGCGCCAGCAGCCAACTCGGATCAGCTAACTATGGCTACACCTTC.

The rearrangement uses TRBV5-1 and TRBJ2-1; D is ambiguous. CDR3 length: 15 amino acids. The germline CDR1 and CDR2 sequences are SGHRS and YFSETQ. The V end lost 2 bases, the J end lost 3 bases, and 12 bases lay between the germline ends. The DNA for the CDR3 is TGCGCCAGCAGCTTAAGGGATTCCTACTACAATGAGCAGTTCTTC. This gives the protein CASSLRDSYYNEQFF.

V usage is TRBV18 and J usage is TRBJ2-1; weak D call: TRBD2 (6 bases). V lost 0 bases and J 0 bases, leaving 9 bases between the germline ends. The CDR3 runs 16 residues. CDR1 and CDR2 (germline): KGHSH, LQKENI. The CDR3: CASSPPLADSYNEQFF. Here the CDR3 DNA reads TGTGCCAGCTCACCACCGTTAGCGGACTCCTACAATGAGCAGTTCTTC.

This chain connects TRBV25-1 to TRBJ1-1; D call uncertain. V dropped 6 bases and J dropped 1 base, with 9 bases sitting between them. Germline CDR1 reads MGHDK; CDR2 reads SYGVNS. The CDR3 runs 13 residues. This chain's CDR3 is CASRAPGNTEAFF. DNA for the CDR3: TGTGCCAGCAGGGCCCCGGGGAACACTGAAGCTTTCTTT.

The chain couples TRBV7-2 to TRBJ2-2; TRBD2 matches at 7 bases. This CDR3 region has 14 residues. With V trimmed by 5 bases and J by 4 bases, 4 bases remained unmatched. Germline V lookup: CDR1 SGHTA, CDR2 FQGNSA. The CDR3 DNA sequence: TGTGCCAGCAGCGCGACTAGCTCCACCGGGGAGCTGTTTTTT. Encoded protein: CASSATSSTGELFF.

Turning to this clone: A much larger clone differs from this one at a single base, so this may be a read error. Other DNA sequences in the same sample also yield this CDR3. The chain joins TRBV29-1 to TRBJ2-4, with D maybe TRBD2 (5 bases). There are 15 residues in the CDR3. From germline, CDR1 is SQVTM and CDR2 ANQGSEA. CDR3 in amino acids: CSVEDEGRVKNIQYF. CDR3 bases: TGCAGCGTTGAAGATGAGGGTAGGGTAAAAAATATTCAGTACTTC.

J is TRBJ1-3 and V is TRBV6-5; TRBD1 agrees at 7 bases. Germline assignment: CDR1 MNHEY and CDR2 SVGAGI. V shed 5 bases and J 3 bases; nucleotides not matched to a gene: 7. The CDR3 extends over 15 amino acids. The CDR3 region is CASSRTGEGGNTIYF. The CDR3 bases are TGTGCCAGCAGTCGAACAGGGGAAGGTGGAAACACCATATATTTT.

In this sample, this clone turned up a few times. This chain's CDR3 is CASSSRAGGVEKLFF. DNA for the CDR3: TGTGCCAGCAGCTCTCGGGCAGGGGGGGTGGAAAAACTGTTTTTT. The rearrangement joins TRBV11-2 to TRBJ1-4, with 7 bases fitting TRBD1. The CDR3 runs to 15 residues. J was trimmed by 8 bases and V by 4 bases; bases with no gene match: 10. Germline values: CDR1 SGHAT, CDR2 FQNNGV.

The chain links TRBV9 to TRBJ1-2; possibly TRBD1 for D (5 bases). The CDR3 consists of 14 residues. Trimming took off 2 bases at V and 2 bases at J, with 10 bases between the two ends. Germline V lookup: CDR1 SGDLS, CDR2 YYNGEE. In DNA form, the CDR3 reads TGTGCCAGCAGCGTGGACACCTCAAACTATGGCTACACCTTC. Encoded protein: CASSVDTSNYGYTF.